These 27 T cell receptor beta chains originate from one sample sequenced in a study of T cells in Graves' hyperthyroidism and ophthalmopathy. RNA transcripts served as the template for amplifying TCR beta CDR3 regions. The HTBI primer set was used in a first-round RT-PCR of the TCR CDR3. Each CDR3 protein gets one entry after TCRdb re-called the multiplex PCR reads with MiXCR. This sample has 450,000 to 600,000 distinct CDR3 sequences, with about 20% found just once. Sequenced: blood. These receptors originate from a middle-aged man with Graves' ophthalmopathy.

In this sample, this clonotype turned up many times. The chain carries TRBV30 and TRBJ1-2; D perhaps matches TRBD1 (6 bases). Trimming removed 4 bases at V and 7 bases at J, with 22 bases between. In germline, CDR1 is GTSNPN, CDR2 SVGIG (reference sequence). The CDR3 spans 15 residues. The CDR3 DNA reads as TGTGCCTGGACCTCCAGGGGCATCTTAAAAGGTGGCTACACCTTC. This gives the protein CAWTSRGILKGGYTF.

This clonotype showed up just a few times. The CDR3 DNA reads as TGTGCCAGCAGTCCTTCCTTAGGGGAGTCTAGCACAGATACGCAGTATTTT. Encoded protein: CASSPSLGESSTDTQYF. V usage is TRBV2 and J usage is TRBJ2-3, with D perhaps matching TRBD1 or TRBD2 (5 bases each). This CDR3 region has 17 residues. Germline V gene data show CDR1 as SNHLY and CDR2 as FYNNEI. Trimming pared 5 bases from V and 0 bases from J, leaving 18 bases between.

In regard to this clonotype: A much more abundant neighbour one base away suggests this may be a read error. This chain joins TRBV2 and TRBJ1-5, with D possibly matching TRBD1 (5 bases). The CDR3 contains 15 residues. V was pared by 5 bases and J by 1 base, with 12 bases between. Germline values: CDR1 SNHLY, CDR2 FYNNEI. The CDR3 sequence is CASSKDGGSNQPQHF. In DNA form, the CDR3 reads TGTGCCAGCAGTAAGGACGGGGGGAGCAATCAGCCCCAGCATTTT.

This sequence joins TRBV5-4 and TRBJ1-5, with unresolved D. This CDR3 spans 13 amino acids. The germline V and J ends were trimmed by 4 bases and 7 bases, with 12 bases remaining between them. The germline gives CDR1 SGHNT, CDR2 YYREEE (reference sequence). CDR3 nucleotides: TGTGCCAGCAGCCGGGCCCCATGGCAGCCCCAGCATTTT. Residues: CASSRAPWQPQHF. The whole variable domain, remainder taken from reference TRBV5-4 and TRBJ1-5, is ETGVTQSPTHLIKTRGQQVTLRCSSQSGHNTVSWYQQALGQGPQFIFQYYREEENGRGNFPPRFSGLQFPNYSSELNVNALELDDSALYLCASSRAPWQPQHFGDGTRLSIL.

This clonotype was detected many times. This chain connects TRBV7-3 to TRBJ2-1, with D unclear. In germline, CDR1 is SGHTA, CDR2 FQGTGA. The V end was cut by 3 bases, the J end by 5 bases, with 14 bases between. The CDR3 length is 15 residues. The chain's CDR3 is CASSFWAAEHNEQFF. The DNA for the CDR3 is TGTGCCAGCAGCTTTTGGGCGGCCGAACACAATGAGCAGTTCTTC.

The chain couples TRBV5-1 to TRBJ2-2; 7 bases match TRBD1. With V trimmed by 3 bases and J by 7 bases, 6 bases remained unmatched. This CDR3 spans 14 amino acids. Germline CDR1 is SGHRS and CDR2 is YFSETQ. The CDR3 bases are TGCGCCAGCAGCTACACCACAGGGGTCGGGGAGCTGTTTTTT. This gives the protein CASSYTTGVGELFF.

There are a few counts of this clonotype. Written as DNA, the CDR3 is TGTGCCAGCAGCCGGAGTGGGACAGGGGGTGATGGCTACACCTTC. Protein: CASSRSGTGGDGYTF. The chain carries TRBV7-9 and TRBJ1-2; TRBD1 matches 11 bases. This CDR3 has 15 residues. Germline V gene data show CDR1 as SEHNR and CDR2 as FQNEAQ (reference sequence). V trimming: 5 bases; J trimming: 6 bases; junction bases outside the gene matches: 8.

This clonotype was picked up a small number of times. A much larger clone lies one base from this, so it may be a read error. The chain joins TRBV12-3 or TRBV12-4 to TRBJ2-1, with 9 positions matching TRBD1. This CDR3 is built from 14 residues. The ends lost 5 bases at V and 7 bases at J; junction bases unmatched: 6. The CDR3 DNA reads as TGTGCCAGCAGTCGCGGGACAGGGTGGAATGAGCAGTTCTTC. Encoded protein: CASSRGTGWNEQFF.

This clonotype was seen ten or more times. The genes are TRBV6-2 or TRBV6-3 and TRBJ2-1; D might be TRBD1 or TRBD2, each matching 6 bases. V was trimmed by 6 bases and J by 4 bases, leaving 22 bases between them. This CDR3 spans 17 amino acids. Per germline, CDR1 MNHEY and CDR2 SVGEGT. The CDR3, as DNA: TGTGCCAGCAGGCCTGACCTGGGGGCAGGGAGGTACAATGAGCAGTTCTTC. Its translation is CASRPDLGAGRYNEQFF.

This clonotype was picked up many times. The genes are TRBV12-3 or TRBV12-4 and TRBJ2-5, with D perhaps TRBD2 (5 bases). Trimming left V 8 bases short and J 0 bases short, with 10 bases between. The CDR3 covers 13 residues. The CDR3, as DNA: TGTGCCAGCTCACTAGGACACCAAGAGACCCAGTACTTC. Protein sequence: CASSLGHQETQYF.

The rearrangement links TRBV20-1 to TRBJ2-2, with 9 nucleotides matching TRBD2. CDR3 size: 15 residues. With 7 bases clipped from V and 5 bases from J, the junction kept 11 bases outside the gene matches. From germline, CDR1 is DFQATT and CDR2 SNEGSKA (reference sequence). The chain's CDR3 is CSVPPLSGRTGELFF. The CDR3 bases are TGCAGTGTTCCGCCGCTTAGCGGGAGAACCGGGGAGCTGTTTTTT.

This clonotype has ten or more counts. The chain recombines TRBV12-3 or TRBV12-4 with TRBJ1-5, with TRBD1 as a possible D gene (6 bases). V shed 7 bases and J shed 0 bases, with 16 bases lying between them. The CDR3 runs to 16 residues. The CDR3 sequence is CASTGAGFRSNQPQHF. CDR3 nucleotides: TGTGCCAGCACAGGGGCAGGGTTTCGTAGCAATCAGCCCCAGCATTTT.

This clonotype has ten or more counts. The rearrangement joins TRBV11-2 to TRBJ2-1, with D unresolved. Per the germline V gene, CDR1 is SGHAT and CDR2 is FQNNGV. The V gene lost 5 bases and the J gene lost 9 bases, with 8 bases spanning the gap. The CDR3 runs to 11 residues. The CDR3 DNA follows: TGTGCCAGCAGCAAAAACGTTGAGCAGTTCTTC. Protein product: CASSKNVEQFF.

This sequence joins TRBV29-1 and TRBJ1-1; TRBD1 is a possible D gene (5 bases). Trimming removed 6 bases at V and 6 bases at J, with 17 bases between. Germline CDR1 SQVTM, CDR2 ANQGSEA. CDR3 size: 13 residues. In DNA, the CDR3 is TGCAGCGTAACCACCACCCGGGGCGCTGAAGCTTTCTTT. This sequence encodes CSVTTTRGAEAFF.

The rearrangement uses TRBV5-1 and TRBJ2-5, with D unclear. This CDR3 spans 14 amino acids. Trimming removed 4 bases from V and 2 bases from J, with 12 bases in between. Looked up from germline, CDR1 is SGHRS and CDR2 is YFSETQ. This chain's CDR3 is CASSGRSGQETQYF. The CDR3, as DNA: TGCGCCAGCAGCGGACGTAGTGGGCAAGAGACCCAGTACTTC.

The CDR3 region is CASSQVENQPQHF. The CDR3 DNA reads TGTGCCAGCAGCCAAGTAGAAAATCAGCCCCAGCATTTT. The gene calls are TRBV4-2 and TRBJ1-5; D ambiguous. The V gene's germline CDR1 is LGHNA and CDR2 YNFKEQ. V gave up 1 base and J gave up 4 bases, with 5 bases separating them. The CDR3 extends over 13 amino acids.

This clonotype was seen a handful of times. The V and J genes are TRBV5-8 and TRBJ2-7; a possible D gene is TRBD1 (5 bases). CDR3 length equals 15 residues. V was pared by 1 base and J by 3 bases, with 14 bases between. The germline gives CDR1 SGHTS, CDR2 YDEGEE. This CDR3 is CASSLKGHDSYEQYF. CDR3 DNA sequence: TGTGCCAGCAGCTTGAAAGGACACGACAGCTACGAGCAGTACTTC.

There are many counts of this clonotype. This chain joins TRBV7-8 and TRBJ2-1; 7 bases are shared with TRBD2. The CDR3 extends over 16 amino acids. V shed 3 bases and J 0 bases; nucleotides not matched to a gene: 5. Germline assignment: CDR1 SGHVS and CDR2 FQNEAQ. The CDR3 bases are TGTGCCAGCAGCTTGCTAGCGGCAAGCTCCTACAATGAGCAGTTCTTC. Protein: CASSLLAASSYNEQFF. The full variable domain, in which reference TRBV7-8 and TRBJ2-1 provide the parts outside the CDR3, is GAGVSQSPRYKVAKRGQDVALRCDPISGHVSLFWYQQALGQGPEFLTYFQNEAQLDKSGLPSDRFFAERPEGSVSTLKIQRTQQEDSAVYLCASSLLAASSYNEQFFGPGTRLTVL.

This clonotype was seen more than once but under ten times. The rearrangement uses TRBV18 and TRBJ2-7, with 7 bases lining up with TRBD1. V shed 6 bases and J 5 bases; nucleotides not matched to a gene: 10. The CDR3 is 14 amino acids. Germline V lookup: CDR1 KGHSH, CDR2 LQKENI. CDR3 region: CASSPRQGVNEQYF. In nucleotides, the CDR3 is TGTGCCAGCTCTCCAAGACAGGGAGTCAACGAGCAGTACTTC.

The J gene is TRBJ1-1, the V gene TRBV6-1; 12 bases map to TRBD1. Germline lookup yields CDR1 MNHNS and CDR2 SASEGT. The CDR3 consists of 15 residues. V lost 8 bases to trimming and J lost 7 bases; unmatched junction nucleotides: 11. In nucleotides, the CDR3 is TGTGCCAGCGCGGGGACAGGGGGCGCCGGTATTGAAGCTTTCTTT. Translation: CASAGTGGAGIEAFF.

This clonotype has a handful of counts. The chain couples TRBV4-3 to TRBJ2-1; 13 nucleotides align to TRBD2. CDR1 and CDR2 (germline): LGHNA, YSLEER. The CDR3 loop spans 18 amino acids. J was trimmed by 4 bases and V by 0 bases; bases with no gene match: 6. CDR3: CASSQDRRTSGSYNEQFF. The DNA for the CDR3 is TGCGCCAGCAGCCAAGATCGGAGGACTAGCGGGAGTTACAATGAGCAGTTCTTC.

The rearrangement uses TRBV2 and TRBJ2-7, with D perhaps matching TRBD2 (8 bases). Germline lookup yields CDR1 SNHLY and CDR2 FYNNEI. With 10 bases removed from V and 2 bases from J, the gap between germline ends came to 18 bases. This CDR3 region has 14 residues. The CDR3 nucleotides are TGTGCCAACAGGGGTAGCGGGACCCCCTACGAGCAGTACTTC. It translates to CANRGSGTPYEQYF.

This clonotype was detected ten times or more. The chain couples TRBV11-2 to TRBJ2-5; D gene uncertain. Trimming took 2 bases from V and 5 from J, leaving 9 bases between them. The CDR3 loop spans 13 amino acids. Germline CDR1 and CDR2: SGHAT and FQNNGV. CDR3 DNA: TGTGCCAGCAGCTTATCTCTTCGGGAGACCCAGTACTTC. It translates to CASSLSLRETQYF.

This clonotype was counted only a few times. The V gene is TRBV5-8, the J gene TRBJ2-2; no firm D call. The CDR3 is 15 amino acids. Germline CDR1 SGHTS, CDR2 YDEGEE. Trimming pared 7 bases from V and 1 base from J, leaving 14 bases between. CDR3 coding DNA: TGTGCCAGCGGGATGAACCCCAGGAACACCGGGGAGCTGTTTTTT. It specifies CASGMNPRNTGELFF. The full variable domain, with the rest looked up from reference TRBV5-8 and TRBJ2-2, is EAGVTQSPTHLIKTRGQQATLRCSPISGHTSVYWYQQALGLGLQFLLWYDEGEERNRGNFPPRFSGRQFPNYSSELNVNALELEDSALYLCASGMNPRNTGELFFGEGSRLTVL.

This clonotype was observed at least ten times. This chain joins TRBV28 and TRBJ1-2; 8 positions agree with TRBD1. This CDR3 contains 12 residues. The germline V gene has CDR1 MDHEN and CDR2 SYDVKM. After removal of 6 bases from V and 4 bases from J, the junction contained 1 base not matched to a gene. The CDR3 here is CASRTGVYGYTF. CDR3 nucleotides: TGTGCCAGCAGGACAGGGGTCTATGGCTACACCTTC.

The chain joins TRBV5-1 to TRBJ2-1, with D maybe TRBD2 (5 bases). Germline V gene sequence: CDR1 SGHRS, CDR2 YFSETQ. Trimming took 4 bases from V and 0 from J, leaving 14 bases between them. The CDR3 extends over 16 amino acids. CDR3 coding DNA: TGCGCCAGCAGCCATGGACTCACGAGCTCCTACAATGAGCAGTTCTTC. Its translation is CASSHGLTSSYNEQFF.

This clonotype was seen just once. The chain is built from TRBV10-3 and TRBJ2-7; unclear D gene. The V end lost 2 bases, the J end lost 5 bases, and 10 bases lay between the germline ends. Germline V gene sequence: CDR1 ENHRY, CDR2 SYGVKD. The CDR3 is 13 amino acids. The DNA of the CDR3 is TGTGCCATCAGTGAGGACCAAGGCCACGAGCAGTACTTC. Its protein is CAISEDQGHEQYF.